One T cell receptor beta chain is described in this entry. No antigen is known for it. The sample comes from a study of cytomegalovirus exposure and HLA in healthy donors. About the research overall: Prior work identified some 120 million unique TCR beta sequences in some 200 million T cells.

PCR used 60 Vbeta primers and 13 Jbeta primers. Some clones are missing from TCRdb's copy, which holds only in-frame ones; the method was immunoSEQ multiplex PCR. Of under 200,000 clones listed, 60% to 85% are singletons. The CDR3 is made up of 15 amino acids. V was shortened by 0 bases and J by 1 base, with 10 bases between the two germline ends. Germline V gene sequence: CDR1 SGHRS, CDR2 YFSETQ. General study findings and limits: In a later analysis, specific HLA alleles were associated with around 17,000 TCR beta sequences at a 0.05 false discovery rate.

The origin of this receptor is a woman between 45 and 60 years old in good health and CMV-seropositive. The chain is built from TRBV5-1 and TRBJ1-1; a weak D match, TRBD1 (5 bases). The sequencing input was PBMCs. In DNA form, the CDR3 reads TGCGCCAGCAGCTTGGGGCGGGGCCCGAACACTGAAGCTTTCTTT. Translation: CASSLGRGPNTEAFF.